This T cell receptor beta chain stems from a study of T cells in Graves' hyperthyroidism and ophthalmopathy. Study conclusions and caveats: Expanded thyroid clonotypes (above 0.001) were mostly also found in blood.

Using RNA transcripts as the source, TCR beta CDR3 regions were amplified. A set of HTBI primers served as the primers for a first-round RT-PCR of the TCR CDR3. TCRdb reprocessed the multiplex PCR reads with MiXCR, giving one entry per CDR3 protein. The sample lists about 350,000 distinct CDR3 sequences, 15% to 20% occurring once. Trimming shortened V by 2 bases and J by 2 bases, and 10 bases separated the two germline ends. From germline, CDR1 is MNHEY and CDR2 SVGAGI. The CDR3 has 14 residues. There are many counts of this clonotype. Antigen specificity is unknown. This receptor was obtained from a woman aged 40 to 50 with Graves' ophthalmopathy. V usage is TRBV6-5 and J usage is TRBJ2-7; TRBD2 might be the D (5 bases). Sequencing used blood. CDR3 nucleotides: TGTGCCAGCAGTTACGGAGGAGGTCCCTACGAGCAGTACTTC. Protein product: CASSYGGGPYEQYF.